These T cell receptor beta chains were read from a single sample in a study of siplizumab effects on memory and regulatory T cells. Here immunoSEQ multiplex PCR was the method, and the copy in TCRdb shows in-frame clones only, minus some. The table includes about 82,000 clones, roughly 87% detected once. Sample: Tregs sorted from blood. Source of these receptors: a human donor in good health. Both conserved end residues are trimmed from each CDR3. The order of the fields is V gene, CDR3 protein.

v_gene: TRBV6-5; CDR3aa: ASSFSPQSGANVLT
v_gene: TRBV5-6; CDR3aa: ASSLFTGSLELF
v_gene: TRBV5-1; CDR3aa: ASSFDGDGYT
v_gene: TRBV7-8; CDR3aa: ASSLVGINQPQH
v_gene: TRBV28; CDR3aa: ASSGTTQYQETQY
v_gene: TRBV10-2; CDR3aa: ASSESSGVRGEQY
v_gene: TRBV5-1; CDR3aa: ASSLGQGVVQETQY
v_gene: TRBV4-3; CDR3aa: ASSQEVGGVYEQY
v_gene: TRBV28; CDR3aa: ASTAGRGGLETQY
v_gene: TRBV7-2; CDR3aa: ASSLGRAGSYGYT
v_gene: TRBV28; CDR3aa: ASIPTAMTDTQY
v_gene: TRBV18; CDR3aa: ASSVTDTQY
v_gene: TRBV6-5; CDR3aa: ASRGTLSTEAF
v_gene: TRBV11-2; CDR3aa: ASSTAVRGFYTQY
v_gene: TRBV7-2; CDR3aa: ASSRINEQF
v_gene: TRBV20-1; CDR3aa: SAKDEGEQF
v_gene: TRBV7-4; CDR3aa: ASHSARGGTGELF
v_gene: TRBV4-1; CDR3aa: ASSPERGGRETQY
v_gene: TRBV5-1; CDR3aa: ASSLAYISYEQY
v_gene: TRBV6-6; CDR3aa: ASSSTGDKLF
v_gene: TRBV6-5; CDR3aa: ASSRQGLNTGELF
v_gene: TRBV5-1; CDR3aa: ASSLWLGPNNSPLH
v_gene: TRBV29-1; CDR3aa: SVTGQAGNTIY
v_gene: TRBV27; CDR3aa: ASSLSGHLVVETQY
v_gene: TRBV6-1; CDR3aa: ASSHYGYT
v_gene: TRBV5-6; CDR3aa: ASSPGQGGYGYT